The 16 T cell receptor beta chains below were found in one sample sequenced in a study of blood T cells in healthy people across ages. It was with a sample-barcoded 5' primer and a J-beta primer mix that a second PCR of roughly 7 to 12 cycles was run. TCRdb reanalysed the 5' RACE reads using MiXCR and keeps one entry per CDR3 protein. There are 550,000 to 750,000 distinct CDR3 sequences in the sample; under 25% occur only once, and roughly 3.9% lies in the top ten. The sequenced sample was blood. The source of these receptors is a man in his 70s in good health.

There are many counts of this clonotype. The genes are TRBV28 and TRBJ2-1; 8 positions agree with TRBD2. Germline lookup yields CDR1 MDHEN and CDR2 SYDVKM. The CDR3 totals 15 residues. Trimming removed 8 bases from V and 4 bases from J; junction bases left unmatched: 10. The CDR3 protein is CASRKLAGLYNEQFF. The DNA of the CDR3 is TGTGCCAGCCGCAAATTAGCGGGGCTTTACAATGAGCAGTTCTTC.

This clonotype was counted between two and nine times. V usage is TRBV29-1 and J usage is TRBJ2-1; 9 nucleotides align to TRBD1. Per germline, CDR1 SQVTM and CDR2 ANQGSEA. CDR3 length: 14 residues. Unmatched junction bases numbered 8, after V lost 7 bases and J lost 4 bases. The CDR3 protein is CSASPGQGYNEQFF. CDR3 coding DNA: TGCAGCGCTTCTCCGGGACAGGGTTACAATGAGCAGTTCTTC.

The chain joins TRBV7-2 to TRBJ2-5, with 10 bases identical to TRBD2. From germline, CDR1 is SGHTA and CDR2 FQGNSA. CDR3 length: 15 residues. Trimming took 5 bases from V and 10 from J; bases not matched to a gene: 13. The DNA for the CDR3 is TGTGCCAGCAGCCTACTAGCGGGGCGACTAGGGGACCAGTACTTC. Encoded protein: CASSLLAGRLGDQYF.

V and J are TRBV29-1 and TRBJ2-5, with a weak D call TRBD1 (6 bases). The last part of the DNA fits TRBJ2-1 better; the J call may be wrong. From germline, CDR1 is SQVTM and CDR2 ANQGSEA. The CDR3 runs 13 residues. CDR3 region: CSATADSSNEQFF. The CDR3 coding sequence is TGCAGCGCTACAGCGGACAGCTCAAATGAGCAGTTCTTC.

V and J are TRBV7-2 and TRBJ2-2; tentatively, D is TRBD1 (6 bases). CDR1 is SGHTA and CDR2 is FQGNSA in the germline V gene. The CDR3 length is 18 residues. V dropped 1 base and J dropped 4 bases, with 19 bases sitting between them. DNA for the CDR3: TGTGCCAGCAGCTTAGAGGGGGTGATAGTGGATTCCACCGGGGAGCTGTTTTTT. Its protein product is CASSLEGVIVDSTGELFF.

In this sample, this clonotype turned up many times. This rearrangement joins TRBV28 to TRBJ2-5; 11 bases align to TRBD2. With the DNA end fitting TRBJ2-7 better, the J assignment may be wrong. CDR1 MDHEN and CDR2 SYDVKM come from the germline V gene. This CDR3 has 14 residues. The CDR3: CASSWTSGPYEQYF. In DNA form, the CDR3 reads TGTGCCAGCAGTTGGACTAGCGGGCCCTACGAGCAGTACTTC.

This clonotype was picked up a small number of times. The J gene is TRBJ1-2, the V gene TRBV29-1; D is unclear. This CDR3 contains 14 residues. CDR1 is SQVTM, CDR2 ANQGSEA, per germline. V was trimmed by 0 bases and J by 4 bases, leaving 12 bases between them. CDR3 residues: CSVEEVTRGYGYTF. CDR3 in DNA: TGCAGCGTTGAAGAAGTCACAAGAGGCTATGGCTACACCTTC.

CDR3 in amino acids: CASSRKLSGTNYGYTF. DNA for the CDR3: TGTGCCAGCAGCCGGAAACTGTCGGGAACCAACTATGGCTACACCTTC. The chain employs TRBV5-5 and TRBJ1-2; D remains unclear. Between the trimmed V and J ends, which lost 4 bases and 2 bases, there was a span of 18 bases. The CDR3 contains 16 residues. Germline CDR1 reads SGHKS; CDR2 reads YYEKEE (reference sequence).

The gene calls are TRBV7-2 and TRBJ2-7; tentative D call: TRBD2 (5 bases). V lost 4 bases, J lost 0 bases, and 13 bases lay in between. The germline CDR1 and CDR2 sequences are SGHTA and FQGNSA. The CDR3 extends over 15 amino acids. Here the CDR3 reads CASSSQPEGSYEQYF. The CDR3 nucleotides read TGTGCCAGCAGCTCCCAACCAGAGGGCTCCTACGAGCAGTACTTC.

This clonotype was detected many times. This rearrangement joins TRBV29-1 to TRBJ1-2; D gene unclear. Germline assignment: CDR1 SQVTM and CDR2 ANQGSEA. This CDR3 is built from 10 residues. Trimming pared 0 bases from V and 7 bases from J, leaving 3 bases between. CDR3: CSVEESGYTF. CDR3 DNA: TGCAGCGTTGAAGAGAGTGGCTACACCTTC.

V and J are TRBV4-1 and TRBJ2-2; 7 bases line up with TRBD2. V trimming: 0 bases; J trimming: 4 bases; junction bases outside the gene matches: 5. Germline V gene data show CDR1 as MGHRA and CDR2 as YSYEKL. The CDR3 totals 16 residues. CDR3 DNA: TGCGCCAGCAGCCAAGAGAGCGGGACCTTCACCGGGGAGCTGTTTTTT. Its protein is CASSQESGTFTGELFF.

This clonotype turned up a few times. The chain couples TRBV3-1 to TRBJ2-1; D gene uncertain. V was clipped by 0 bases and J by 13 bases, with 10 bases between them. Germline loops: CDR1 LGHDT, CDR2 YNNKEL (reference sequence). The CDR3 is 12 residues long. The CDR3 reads CASSQDTRTQFF. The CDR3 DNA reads TGTGCCAGCAGCCAAGACACCAGAACTCAGTTCTTC.

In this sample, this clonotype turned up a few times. The CDR3 spells CASWSRAPYEQYF. The CDR3 DNA reads TGTGCCAGTTGGTCCAGGGCGCCCTACGAGCAGTACTTC. This chain uses TRBV27 with TRBJ2-7; tentatively, D is TRBD1 (5 bases). Germline V lookup: CDR1 MNHEY, CDR2 SMNVEV (reference sequence). Deletions cut 9 bases from V and 2 bases from J, with 14 bases between. The CDR3 runs to 13 residues.

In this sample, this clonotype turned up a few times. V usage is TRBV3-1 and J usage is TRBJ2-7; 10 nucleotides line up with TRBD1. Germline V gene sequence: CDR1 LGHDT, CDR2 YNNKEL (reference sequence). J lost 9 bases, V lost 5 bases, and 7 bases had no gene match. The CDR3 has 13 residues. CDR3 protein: CASSGRDRGVQYF. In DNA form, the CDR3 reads TGTGCCAGCAGCGGCCGGGACAGGGGTGTGCAGTACTTC.

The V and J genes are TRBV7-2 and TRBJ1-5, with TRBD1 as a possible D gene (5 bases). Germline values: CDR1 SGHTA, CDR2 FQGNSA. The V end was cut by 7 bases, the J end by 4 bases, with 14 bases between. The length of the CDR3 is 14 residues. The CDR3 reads CASTSGGLNQPQHF. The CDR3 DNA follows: TGTGCCAGCACCTCTGGGGGGTTAAATCAGCCCCAGCATTTT.

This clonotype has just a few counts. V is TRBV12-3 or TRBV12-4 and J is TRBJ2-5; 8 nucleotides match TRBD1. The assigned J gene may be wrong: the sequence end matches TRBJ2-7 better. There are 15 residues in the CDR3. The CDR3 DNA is TGTGCCAGCAGTTCAAACCGGGACAGGACTTACGAGCAGTACTTC. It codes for CASSSNRDRTYEQYF.